This entry describes one T cell receptor beta chain. Its antigen is still unknown. Individual cDNA molecules received unique molecular identifiers. TCRdb reprocessed the 5' RACE reads with MiXCR, giving one entry per CDR3 protein. The sample consists of about 66,000 distinct CDR3 sequences, 8% to 9.5% of them appearing once. The ends were cut back, 4 bases at V and 6 bases at J, with 13 bases in the middle. The germline CDR1 and CDR2 sequences are LNHDA and SQIVND (reference sequence). The CDR3 runs to 13 residues. This specimen comes from a study of early T cells in non-severe SARS-CoV-2 infection. Study-wide context: The chains were unpaired, and the sequenced material was bulk RNA from unsorted whole blood.

Points from the study as a whole: Database matching using VDJdb favored anti-spike CD8 responses, with private and CD4 specificities left missing.

This chain connects TRBV19 to TRBJ2-7; D may be TRBD1 (6 bases). The sequence was collected from an adult who was a healthcare worker with PCR-confirmed SARS-CoV-2 infection or an uninfected control (not recorded which). Sequencing used whole blood. The CDR3 loop is CASSTRGMGEQYF. For the CDR3, the DNA is TGTGCCAGTAGTACCAGGGGAATGGGCGAGCAGTACTTC.